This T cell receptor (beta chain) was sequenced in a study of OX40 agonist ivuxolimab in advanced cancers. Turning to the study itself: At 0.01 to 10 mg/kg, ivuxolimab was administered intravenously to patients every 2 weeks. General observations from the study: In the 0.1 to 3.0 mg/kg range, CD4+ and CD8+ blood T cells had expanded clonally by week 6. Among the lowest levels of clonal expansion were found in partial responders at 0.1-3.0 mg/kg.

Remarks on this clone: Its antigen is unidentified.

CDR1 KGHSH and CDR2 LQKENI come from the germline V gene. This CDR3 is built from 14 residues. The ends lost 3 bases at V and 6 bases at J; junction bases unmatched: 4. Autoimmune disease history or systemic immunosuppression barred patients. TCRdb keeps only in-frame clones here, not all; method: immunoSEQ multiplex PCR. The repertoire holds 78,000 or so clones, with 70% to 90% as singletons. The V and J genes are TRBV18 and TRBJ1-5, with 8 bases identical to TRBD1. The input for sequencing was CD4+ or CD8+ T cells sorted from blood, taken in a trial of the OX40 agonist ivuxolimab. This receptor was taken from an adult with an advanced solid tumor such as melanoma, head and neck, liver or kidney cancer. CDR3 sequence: CASSPGTGGQPQHF. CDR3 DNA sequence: TGTGCCAGCTCACCTGGGACAGGTGGTCAGCCCCAGCATTTT. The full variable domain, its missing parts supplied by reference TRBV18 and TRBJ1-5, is NAGVMQNPRHLVRRRGQEARLRCSPMKGHSHVYWYRQLPEEGLKFMVYLQKENIIDESGMPKERFSAEFPKEGPSILRIQQVVRGDSAAYFCASSPGTGGQPQHFGDGTRLSIL.